The present T cell receptor beta chain was sequenced within a study of blood T cell repertoires in COVID-19. Trimming pared 8 bases from V and 5 bases from J, leaving 22 bases between. This CDR3 contains 16 residues. Germline CDR1 MDHEN, CDR2 SYDVKM. Here immunoSEQ multiplex PCR was the method, and the copy in TCRdb shows in-frame clones only, minus some. The table lists some 200,000 clones, 75% to 90% of them singletons. The clonotype was recovered from a woman aged 40 to 50 with acute or convalescent COVID-19. The V and J genes are TRBV28 and TRBJ2-1; D uncertain. What was sequenced was peripheral blood. CDR3 protein: CASSPPWVADNNEQFF. CDR3 coding DNA: TGTGCCAGCTCTCCCCCCTGGGTAGCAGATAACAATGAGCAGTTCTTC.